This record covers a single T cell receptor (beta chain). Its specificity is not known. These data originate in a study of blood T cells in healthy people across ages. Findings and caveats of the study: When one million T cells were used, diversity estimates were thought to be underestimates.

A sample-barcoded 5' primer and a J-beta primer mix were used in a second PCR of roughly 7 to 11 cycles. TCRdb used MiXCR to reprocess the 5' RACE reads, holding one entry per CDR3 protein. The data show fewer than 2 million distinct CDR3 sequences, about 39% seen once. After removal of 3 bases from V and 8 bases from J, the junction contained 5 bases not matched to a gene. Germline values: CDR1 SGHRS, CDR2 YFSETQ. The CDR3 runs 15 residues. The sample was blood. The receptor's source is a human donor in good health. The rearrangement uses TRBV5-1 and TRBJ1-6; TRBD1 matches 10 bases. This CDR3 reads CASSSPGTGDSPLHF. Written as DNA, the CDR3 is TGCGCCAGCAGCTCCCCCGGGACAGGGGATTCACCCCTCCACTTT. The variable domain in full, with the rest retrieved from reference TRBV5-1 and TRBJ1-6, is KAGVTQTPRYLIKTRGQQVTLSCSPISGHRSVSWYQQTPGQGLQFLFEYFSETQRNKGNFPGRFSGRQFSNSRSEMNVSTLELGDSALYLCASSSPGTGDSPLHFGNGTRLTVT.